These T cell receptor beta chains were read from a single sample in a study of T cells in Graves' hyperthyroidism and ophthalmopathy. Each CDR3 protein is one row after TCRdb ran MiXCR on the multiplex PCR reads. This sample has roughly 500,000 distinct CDR3 sequences, with approximately 16% found just once. The sample comprised blood. The receptors were gathered from a woman under 40 with Graves' ophthalmopathy. Each CDR3 is given with its conserved first and last residue. The D gene is left open where the match is weak. The listing skips clone size in some rows; elsewhere it reads once, few, many or a size class.

D gene | J gene | V gene | clone size | CDR3 protein | CDR3 DNA
- | TRBJ1-2 | TRBV18 | many | CASSPTEYNYGYTF | TGTGCCAGCTCACCAACGGAATATAACTATGGCTACACCTTC
TRBD2 | TRBJ2-1 | TRBV6-1 | few | CASSYPTTSGSSYNEQFF | TGTGCCAGCAGTTACCCCACCACTAGCGGGAGCTCCTACAATGAGCAGTTCTTC
- | TRBJ2-3 | TRBV7-3 | few | CASSADSSGDTQYF | TGTGCCAGCAGCGCGGACAGTTCTGGTGATACGCAGTATTTT
TRBD2 | TRBJ2-3 | TRBV3-1 | many | CASSQTPAGGVDTQYF | TGTGCCAGCAGCCAAACCCCAGCGGGAGGAGTAGATACGCAGTATTTT
- | TRBJ1-1 | TRBV7-6 | many | CASSLYVNTEAFF | TGTGCCAGCAGCTTATATGTGAACACTGAAGCTTTCTTT
- | TRBJ2-7 | TRBV5-1 | many | CASKRMAGSYEQYF | TGCGCCAGCAAACGGATGGCAGGCTCCTACGAGCAGTACTTC
- | TRBJ2-7 | TRBV7-2 | many | CASSPTLTYEQYF | TGTGCCAGCAGCCCGACACTAACCTACGAGCAGTACTTC
TRBD2 | TRBJ2-1 | TRBV20-1 | - | CSAKLYTGTSGSSYNEQFF | TGCAGTGCTAAACTATATACCGGGACTAGCGGGAGTAGCTACAATGAGCAGTTCTTC
TRBD1 | TRBJ2-3 | TRBV2 | many | CASTGTGFSDTQYF | TGTGCCAGCACCGGGACAGGGTTCTCAGATACGCAGTATTTT
TRBD2 | TRBJ2-4 | TRBV7-2 | - | CASSRKTTSLSPNIQYF | TGTGCCAGCAGCCGAAAAACGACTAGCCTCTCCCCGAACATTCAGTACTTC
TRBD1 | TRBJ1-3 | TRBV7-9 | - | CASSLTGGWYGNTIYF | TGTGCCAGCAGCTTAACAGGGGGCTGGTATGGAAACACCATATATTTT
- | TRBJ2-3 | TRBV27 | - | CASTSHQGADTQYF | TGTGCCAGCACGAGCCACCAAGGGGCAGATACGCAGTATTTT
- | TRBJ2-1 | TRBV7-9 | - | CASSSRDLHYNEQFF | TGTGCCAGCAGTTCCAGGGACTTACATTACAATGAGCAGTTCTTC
- | TRBJ2-5 | TRBV25-1 | few | CASSEYKGVETQYF | TGTGCCAGCAGTGAATATAAAGGGGTCGAGACCCAGTACTTC
TRBD2 | TRBJ2-3 | TRBV6-2/TRBV6-3 | - | CASSSSGLITDTQYF | TGTGCCAGCAGTTCTAGCGGCCTGATCACAGATACGCAGTATTTT
- | TRBJ2-1 | TRBV7-2 | - | CASSYTGMYNEQFF | TGTGCCAGCAGTTACACGGGGATGTACAATGAGCAGTTCTTC
- | TRBJ2-1 | TRBV3-1 | many | CASSRNNYYNEQFF | TGTGCCAGCAGCCGGAACAATTACTACAATGAGCAGTTCTTC
TRBD1 | TRBJ1-4 | TRBV28 | - | CASNPADRGTANEKLFF | TGTGCCAGCAATCCCGCGGACAGGGGGACAGCTAATGAAAAACTGTTTTTT
- | TRBJ2-7 | TRBV12-3/TRBV12-4 | few | CASSLLDGDEQYF | TGTGCCAGCAGTTTGTTGGACGGCGACGAGCAGTACTTC
- | TRBJ1-5 | TRBV28 | few | CASSPGYSGSQPQHF | TGTGCCAGCAGCCCCGGCTACTCGGGAAGTCAGCCCCAGCATTTT
TRBD1 | TRBJ1-1 | TRBV4-1 | few | CASSQVGTGEWGTEAFF | TGCGCCAGCAGCCAAGTAGGGACAGGGGAATGGGGCACTGAAGCTTTCTTT
- | TRBJ1-2 | TRBV3-1 | many | CASSQDTGGNYGYTF | TGTGCCAGCAGCCAAGATACGGGCGGAAACTATGGCTACACCTTC
TRBD2 | TRBJ2-7 | TRBV6-2/TRBV6-3 | - | CASSRTSATYEQYF | TGTGCCAGCAGTCGGACTAGCGCAACCTACGAGCAGTACTTC
- | TRBJ2-5 | TRBV10-3 | - | CAISQGAGLLQETQYF | TGTGCCATCAGCCAAGGAGCGGGCTTACTTCAAGAGACCCAGTACTTC